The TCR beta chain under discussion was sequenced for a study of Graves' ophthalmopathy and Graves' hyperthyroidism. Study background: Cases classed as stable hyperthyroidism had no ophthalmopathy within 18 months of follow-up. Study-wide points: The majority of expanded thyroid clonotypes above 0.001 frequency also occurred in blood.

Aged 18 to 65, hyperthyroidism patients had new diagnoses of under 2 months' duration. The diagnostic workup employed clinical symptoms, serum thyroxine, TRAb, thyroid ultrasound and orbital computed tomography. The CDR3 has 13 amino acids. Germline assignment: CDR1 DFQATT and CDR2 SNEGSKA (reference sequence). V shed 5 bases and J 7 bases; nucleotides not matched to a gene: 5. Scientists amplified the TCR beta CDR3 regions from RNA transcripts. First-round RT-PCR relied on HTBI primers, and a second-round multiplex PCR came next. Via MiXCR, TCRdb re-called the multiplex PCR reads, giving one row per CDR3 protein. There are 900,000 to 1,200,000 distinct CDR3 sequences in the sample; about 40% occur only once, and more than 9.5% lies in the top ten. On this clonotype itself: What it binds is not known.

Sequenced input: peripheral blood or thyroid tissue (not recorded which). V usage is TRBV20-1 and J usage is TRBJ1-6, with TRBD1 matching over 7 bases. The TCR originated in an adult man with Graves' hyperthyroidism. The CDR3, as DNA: TGCAGTGCTGAGGCAGGGGGGAATTCACCCCTCCACTTT. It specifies CSAEAGGNSPLHF.